Listed here are 26 T cell receptor beta chains from one sample, sequenced in a study of CD8+CD57+ T cells in acquired aplastic anemia. Genomic DNA constituted the template upon which TCR beta VDJ and CDR3 profiling was performed. TCRdb fed the reads into MiXCR, producing one record per CDR3 protein. The sample shows around 230,000 distinct CDR3 sequences, 61% of them seen only once. Sequences were obtained from sorted CD4+, CD8+, or CD8+CD57+ T cells (not recorded which) from PBMCs. Receptors originate from a human donor in good health.

This clonotype was picked up one time. The V call is TRBV20-1, the J call TRBJ2-6, with unresolved D. This CDR3 spans 15 amino acids. Germline CDR1 and CDR2: DFQATT and SNEGSKA (reference sequence). In DNA, the CDR3 is TGCAGCGTTGACCAGGACCTCTCTGGGGCCAACGTCCTGACTTTC. Its translation: CSVDQDLSGANVLTF.

J is TRBJ2-2 and V is TRBV7-6; maybe TRBD1 (6 bases). The V end was cut by 5 bases, the J end by 2 bases, with 15 bases between. The CDR3 spans 16 residues. The V gene's germline CDR1 is SGHVS and CDR2 FNYEAQ. The DNA of the CDR3 is TGTGCCAGCAGCCGTACACAGGGAACAAACACCGGGGAGCTGTTTTTT. Translation gives CASSRTQGTNTGELFF.

The chain uses TRBV2 and TRBJ2-7; no clear D gene. The CDR3 length is 13 residues. Trimming removed 8 bases from V and 0 bases from J, with 11 bases in between. Germline lookup yields CDR1 SNHLY and CDR2 FYNNEI. The DNA of the CDR3 is TGTGCCAGCCGAAAATCCAGCTCCTACGAGCAGTACTTC. This sequence encodes CASRKSSSYEQYF.

The V gene is TRBV7-6, the J gene TRBJ2-3; D remains ambiguous. V lost 3 bases, J lost 1 base, and 8 bases lay in between. CDR3 length: 14 amino acids. Germline V gives CDR1 SGHVS, CDR2 FNYEAQ. The CDR3 sequence: CASSFLRGTDTQYF. CDR3 nucleotide sequence: TGTGCCAGCAGCTTCTTACGGGGCACAGATACGCAGTATTTT.

V and J are TRBV29-1 and TRBJ1-1; weak D call: TRBD1 (6 bases). Trimming left V 7 bases short and J 3 bases short, with 15 bases between. The length of the CDR3 is 13 residues. CDR1 is SQVTM and CDR2 is ANQGSEA in the germline V gene. CDR3 DNA sequence: TGCAGCGGAGGTACAGGGTTATACACTGAAGCTTTCTTT. Protein: CSGGTGLYTEAFF.

The V gene is TRBV7-8, the J gene TRBJ2-1; 8 bases align to TRBD2. The CDR3 consists of 15 residues. Germline V gene data show CDR1 as SGHVS and CDR2 as FQNEAQ. The V segment lost 3 bases and the J segment 4 bases; nucleotides outside the gene matches: 5. CDR3 DNA: TGTGCCAGCAGCTTCGGCGGGGGGTCTTACAATGAGCAGTTCTTC. It encodes CASSFGGGSYNEQFF.

This rearrangement joins TRBV19 to TRBJ1-1, with D hard to call. The V and J ends lost 4 bases and 8 bases respectively, with 14 bases between them. The CDR3 extends over 13 amino acids. The germline V gene encodes CDR1 LNHDA and CDR2 SQIVND (reference sequence). CDR3 protein: CASSSQKGLEAFF. The DNA for the CDR3 is TGTGCCAGTAGTAGCCAAAAGGGTCTCGAAGCTTTCTTT.

In the case of this clonotype: This may be a read error: a much more frequent sequence differs by one nucleotide. The gene calls are TRBV20-1 and TRBJ2-7, with 10 bases aligning to TRBD2. Germline V gene sequence: CDR1 DFQATT, CDR2 SNEGSKA (reference sequence). Trimming at V came to 4 bases and at J to 3 bases, leaving 3 bases not matched to a gene. CDR3 length: 13 amino acids. CDR3 nucleotide sequence: TGCAGTGCTATCGGGACTAGCGACTACGAGCAGTACTTC. This translates into CSAIGTSDYEQYF.

The chain has TRBV27 and TRBJ1-2; D is possibly TRBD1 (5 bases). Germline assignment: CDR1 MNHEY and CDR2 SMNVEV (reference sequence). The CDR3 sequence is 14 residues long. Trimming removed 7 bases from V and 2 bases from J, with 14 bases in between. Here the CDR3 DNA reads TGTGCCAGCACCACTACAGGAAACAACTATGGCTACACCTTC. Translating gives CASTTTGNNYGYTF.

V is TRBV19 and J is TRBJ2-3; D unclear. With 5 bases removed from V and 3 bases from J, the gap between germline ends came to 6 bases. Germline lookup yields CDR1 LNHDA and CDR2 SQIVND (reference sequence). The CDR3 runs 12 residues. This chain's CDR3 is CASSYLTDTQYF. CDR3 nucleotides: TGTGCCAGTAGTTATCTGACAGATACGCAGTATTTT.

This clonotype was observed a few times. A much larger clone differs from this one at a single base, so this may be a read error. J is TRBJ2-1 and V is TRBV7-7, with TRBD2 as a possible D gene (5 bases). The CDR3 totals 12 residues. V lost 6 bases, J lost 9 bases, and 12 bases lay in between. The germline gives CDR1 SSHAT, CDR2 FNYEAQ (reference sequence). As DNA, the CDR3 is TGTGCCAGCAGGACGGGGAGCAGTGAGCAGTTCTTC. Its translation is CASRTGSSEQFF.

V gene TRBV2 combines with J gene TRBJ1-1; no reliable D call. CDR1 and CDR2 from the germline V gene are SNHLY and FYNNEI. Between the trimmed V and J ends, which lost 7 bases and 7 bases, there was a span of 16 bases. The CDR3 consists of 13 residues. DNA of the CDR3: TGTGCCAGCACCCCCGAGGGAACGGGTGAAGCTTTCTTT. It translates to CASTPEGTGEAFF. Looking up the rest from reference TRBV2 and TRBJ1-1 gives the full variable domain: EPEVTQTPSHQVTQMGQEVILRCVPISNHLYFYWYRQILGQKVEFLVSFYNNEISEKSEIFDDQFSVERPDGSNFTLKIRSTKLEDSAMYFCASTPEGTGEAFFGQGTRLTVV.

The V and J genes are TRBV11-2 and TRBJ2-7; D call uncertain. Trimming cost V 0 bases and J 2 bases, with 8 bases left between them. This CDR3 is 14 amino acids long. CDR1 and CDR2 from the germline V gene are SGHAT and FQNNGV. CDR3 sequence (DNA): TGTGCCAGCAGCTTAGATGGTAAGGCCTACGAGCAGTACTTC. The encoded protein is CASSLDGKAYEQYF.

This clonotype was counted only a few times. The junction departs from germline at one end; a sequencing error may be responsible. The chain couples TRBV6-5 to TRBJ1-2, with no clear D. Germline assignment: CDR1 MNHEY and CDR2 SVGAGI. The CDR3 length is 12 residues. This CDR3 is CAISVSGVGYTF. In nucleotides, the CDR3 is TGTGCCATCAGTGTATCGGGTGTTGGCTACACCTTC.

This clonotype was seen ten or more times. The rearrangement joins TRBV19 to TRBJ1-5; the D gene is possibly TRBD1 (5 bases). V dropped 9 bases and J dropped 1 base, with 7 bases sitting between them. The CDR3 has 12 residues. From germline, CDR1 is LNHDA and CDR2 SQIVND (reference sequence). The CDR3: CASRDSNQPQHF. CDR3 coding DNA: TGTGCCAGCCGGGACAGCAATCAGCCCCAGCATTTT.

This chain's CDR3 is CASSPGQGAGTQYF. The CDR3 DNA reads as TGTGCCAGCAGCCCGGGACAGGGGGCTGGGACCCAGTACTTC. The chain couples TRBV7-3 to TRBJ2-5; 12 positions match TRBD1. The germline V gene encodes CDR1 SGHTA and CDR2 FQGTGA. This CDR3 comprises 14 residues. The V segment lost 5 bases and the J segment 7 bases; nucleotides outside the gene matches: 5.

The chain has TRBV9 and TRBJ2-5; tentative D call: TRBD1 (7 bases). This CDR3 is built from 14 residues. With 4 bases removed from V and 5 bases from J, the gap between germline ends came to 15 bases. CDR1 is SGDLS and CDR2 is YYNGEE in the germline V gene. The CDR3 DNA reads TGTGCCAGCAGCCCTTGGACAGGAGGGGAGACCCAGTACTTC. This encodes CASSPWTGGETQYF.

To note about this clonotype: A junction end diverges from the germline sequence, so it may reflect a read error. This chain joins TRBV20-1 and TRBJ2-5; possibly TRBD1 or TRBD2 for D (5 bases each). The CDR3 totals 12 residues. In germline, CDR1 is DFQATT, CDR2 SNEGSKA (reference sequence). The CDR3 DNA is TGCAGTGCCCCTGGGGGTGGGGAGACCCAGCACTTC. Translated, it gives CSAPGGGETQHF.

The genes are TRBV12-3 or TRBV12-4 and TRBJ1-2; unclear D gene. The V end lost 6 bases, the J end lost 7 bases, and 9 bases lay between the germline ends. The CDR3 spans 11 residues. The CDR3 DNA reads TGTGCCAGCAGGGCCGTGGGTGGCTACACCTTC. The encoded protein is CASRAVGGYTF.

The rearrangement uses TRBV19 and TRBJ1-1; D call uncertain. The CDR3 has 15 amino acids. The germline gives CDR1 LNHDA, CDR2 SQIVND (reference sequence). The ends were cut back, 5 bases at V and 4 bases at J, with 17 bases in the middle. Written as DNA, the CDR3 is TGTGCCAGTAGTCCCATACCCTTCGGCCCCACTGAAGCTTTCTTT. It encodes CASSPIPFGPTEAFF.

In the case of this clonotype: This may come from a read error, since a much larger clone is one base off. J is TRBJ2-1 and V is TRBV29-1, with TRBD1 identical over 11 bases. The germline CDR1 and CDR2 sequences are SQVTM and ANQGSEA. This CDR3 has 13 amino acids. CDR3 region: CSVGTGGTNVQFF. DNA of the CDR3: TGCAGCGTAGGGACAGGGGGGACTAATGTGCAGTTCTTC.

The chain carries TRBV7-9 and TRBJ2-7; D ambiguous. CDR1 SEHNR and CDR2 FQNEAQ come from the germline V gene (reference sequence). V lost 1 base to trimming and J lost 7 bases, with 8 bases between them. CDR3 length equals 12 residues. The CDR3 sequence is CASSLDLGEQYF. The CDR3 nucleotides read TGTGCCAGCAGCTTAGATCTAGGGGAGCAGTACTTC.

This CDR3 is CASSKDTQETQYF. Here the CDR3 DNA reads TGTGCCAGCAGCAAGGACACGCAAGAGACCCAGTACTTC. The rearrangement joins TRBV7-2 to TRBJ2-5; perhaps TRBD1 as D (5 bases). The CDR3 is 13 amino acids. Germline values: CDR1 SGHTA, CDR2 FQGNSA. Trimming took off 5 bases at V and 2 bases at J, with 9 bases between the two ends.

The chain carries TRBV10-3 and TRBJ2-7, with D tentatively TRBD2 (7 bases). V dropped 0 bases and J dropped 0 bases, with 12 bases sitting between them. The germline V gene has CDR1 ENHRY and CDR2 SYGVKD. CDR3 length equals 16 residues. The DNA for the CDR3 is TGTGCCATCAGTGAGTCGAGGGGGGGCTTCTCCTACGAGCAGTACTTC. Amino acids: CAISESRGGFSYEQYF.

This sequence joins TRBV20-1 and TRBJ2-7; 8 positions match TRBD1. The CDR3 spans 16 residues. J was trimmed by 6 bases and V by 5 bases; bases with no gene match: 18. The V gene's germline CDR1 is DFQATT and CDR2 SNEGSKA (reference sequence). CDR3 loop: CSAPPTDGQGNPEQYF. CDR3 DNA: TGCAGTGCTCCACCCACCGATGGACAGGGTAATCCCGAGCAGTACTTC.

J is TRBJ2-3 and V is TRBV29-1; 9 bases match TRBD1. From germline, CDR1 is SQVTM and CDR2 ANQGSEA. J was trimmed by 2 bases and V by 7 bases; bases with no gene match: 13. This CDR3 is 16 amino acids long. In DNA form, the CDR3 reads TGCAGCGCAAAACTACAGGGGGCTTCGGCCACAGATACGCAGTATTTT. This sequence encodes CSAKLQGASATDTQYF.